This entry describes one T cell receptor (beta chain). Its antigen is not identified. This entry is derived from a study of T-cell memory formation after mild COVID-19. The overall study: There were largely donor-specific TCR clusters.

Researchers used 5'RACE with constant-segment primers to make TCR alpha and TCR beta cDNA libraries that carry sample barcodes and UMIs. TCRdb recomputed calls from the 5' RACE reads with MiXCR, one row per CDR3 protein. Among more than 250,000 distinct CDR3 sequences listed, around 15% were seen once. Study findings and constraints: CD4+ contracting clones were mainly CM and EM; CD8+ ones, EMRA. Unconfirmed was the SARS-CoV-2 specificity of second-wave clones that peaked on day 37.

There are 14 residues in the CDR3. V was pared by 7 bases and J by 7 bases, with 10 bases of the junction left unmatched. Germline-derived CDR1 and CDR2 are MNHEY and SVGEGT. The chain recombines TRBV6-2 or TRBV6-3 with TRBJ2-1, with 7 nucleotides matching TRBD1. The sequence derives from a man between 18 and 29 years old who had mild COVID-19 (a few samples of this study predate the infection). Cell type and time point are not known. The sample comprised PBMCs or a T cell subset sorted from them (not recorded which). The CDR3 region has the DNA TGTGCCAGCAACCAGGGACAGCTGGGGAATGAGCAGTTCTTC. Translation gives CASNQGQLGNEQFF.